This T cell receptor (beta chain) was recovered during a study of blood T cell repertoires in COVID-19. Original processing methods: By means of reference gene primer amplification, nucleated cell counts were estimated. Produced via immunoSEQ multiplex PCR; TCRdb's table is partial and in-frame only. That table furnishes V, J and clone size, whereas the DNA furnished D and trimming. The sample holds 150,000 or so clones, 80% to 90% seen once. The CDR3 extends over 14 amino acids. Trimming cost V 5 bases and J 8 bases, with 16 bases left between them. The germline gives CDR1 SGHNT, CDR2 YENEEA. The rearrangement joins TRBV11-3 to TRBJ2-1; a weak D match, TRBD2 (6 bases). Input material: peripheral blood. The source of this sequence is a man younger than 30 with COVID-19, enrolled during active disease. CDR3 coding DNA: TGTGCCAGCAGCCCCGGGACTGTTAGCGATGAGCAGTTCTTC. As protein: CASSPGTVSDEQFF. Variable domain in full (rest from reference TRBV11-3 and TRBJ2-1): EAGVVQSPRYKIIEKKQPVAFWCNPISGHNTLYWYLQNLGQGPELLIRYENEEAVDDSQLPKDRFSAERLKGVDSTLKIQPAELGDSAVYLCASSPGTVSDEQFFGPGTRLTVL.